Each of the 15 T cell receptor beta chains below was sequenced from the same sample in a study of shared clonotypes between healthy human individuals. Clones were read by immunoSEQ multiplex PCR, and TCRdb kept only the in-frame ones, dropping some. This table has millions of clones, 85% to 95% appearing once. Sequenced sample: naive CD4+ T cells from PBMCs. Subset defined: CD45RA+ positively selected. These TCRs come from a man between 18 and 35 years old in good health. Some clones in this sample may be carry-over from other donors' samples.

The chain couples TRBV7-9 to TRBJ1-4; no firm D call. Trimming removed 5 bases from V and 0 bases from J, with 13 bases in between. Germline V gene data show CDR1 as SEHNR and CDR2 as FQNEAQ (reference sequence). The CDR3 is made up of 16 amino acids. Written as DNA, the CDR3 is TGTGCCAGCAGCCCTCATAGCCGAGCAACTAATGAAAAACTGTTTTTT. Amino acids: CASSPHSRATNEKLFF.

The chain carries TRBV6-1 and TRBJ1-5; D gene uncertain. Trimming took off 6 bases at V and 3 bases at J, with 12 bases between the two ends. Germline lookup yields CDR1 MNHNS and CDR2 SASEGT. The CDR3 totals 14 residues. As DNA, the CDR3 is TGTGCCAGCAGGGAATCCCCATCCAATCAGCCCCAGCATTTT. This sequence encodes CASRESPSNQPQHF.

V and J are TRBV4-2 and TRBJ1-4, with D possibly matching TRBD1 (6 bases). The CDR3 is 16 residues long. The germline V and J ends were trimmed by 1 base and 3 bases, with 12 bases remaining between them. Germline-derived CDR1 and CDR2 are LGHNA and YNFKEQ. This chain's CDR3 is CASSQVTGAPNEKLFF. The CDR3 DNA is TGTGCCAGCAGCCAAGTAACGGGGGCTCCTAATGAAAAACTGTTTTTT.

This chain connects TRBV5-1 to TRBJ1-1; no definite D call. This CDR3 has 15 amino acids. Germline V lookup: CDR1 SGHRS, CDR2 YFSETQ. The V and J ends lost 0 bases and 1 base respectively, with 10 bases between them. The CDR3: CASSLAEATNTEAFF. As DNA, the CDR3 is TGCGCCAGCAGCTTGGCCGAGGCCACGAACACTGAAGCTTTCTTT.

Here the CDR3 reads CATSRVGVDTQYF. In DNA form, the CDR3 reads TGTGCCACCAGCAGAGTTGGGGTAGATACGCAGTATTTT. The chain recombines TRBV15 with TRBJ2-3; D gene ambiguous. Germline V gene data show CDR1 as LNHNV and CDR2 as YYDKDF (reference sequence). V was clipped by 1 base and J by 5 bases, with 7 bases between them. The CDR3 is 13 amino acids.

V and J are TRBV19 and TRBJ1-5, with D perhaps matching TRBD1 (5 bases). CDR3 length: 15 residues. Germline V gives CDR1 LNHDA, CDR2 SQIVND (reference sequence). V shed 4 bases and J shed 9 bases, with 19 bases lying between them. CDR3 amino acids: CASSNARAILGPQHF. CDR3 nucleotide sequence: TGTGCCAGTAGTAATGCCAGGGCCATTTTAGGGCCCCAGCATTTT.

V usage is TRBV5-5 and J usage is TRBJ2-1; 10 bases align to TRBD1. The CDR3 runs to 14 residues. The V segment lost 4 bases and the J segment 7 bases; nucleotides outside the gene matches: 5. CDR1 is SGHKS, CDR2 YYEKEE, per germline (reference sequence). This chain's CDR3 is CASSEGQGWNEQFF. As DNA, the CDR3 is TGTGCCAGCAGCGAGGGACAGGGGTGGAATGAGCAGTTCTTC.

The chain joins TRBV27 to TRBJ2-1; TRBD2 matches at 8 bases. Losses at the gene ends were 6 bases for V and 6 bases for J; bases not matched to a gene: 10. The CDR3 runs to 15 residues. CDR1 and CDR2 (germline): MNHEY, SMNVEV (reference sequence). CDR3 amino acids: CASRRKREFSNEQFF. The DNA of the CDR3 is TGTGCCAGCAGGCGTAAGCGGGAGTTCTCCAATGAGCAGTTCTTC.

The J gene is TRBJ1-4, the V gene TRBV25-1; D is undetermined. Trimming pared 7 bases from V and 3 bases from J, leaving 9 bases between. The CDR3 has 13 amino acids. The germline V gene encodes CDR1 MGHDK and CDR2 SYGVNS. The chain's CDR3 is CASTRGSNEKLFF. In DNA form, the CDR3 reads TGTGCCAGCACCCGAGGCTCTAATGAAAAACTGTTTTTT.

The J gene is TRBJ1-2, the V gene TRBV6-6, with a tentative D call TRBD1 (5 bases). Trimming stripped 2 bases from V and 4 bases from J, with 17 bases between. CDR3 length: 16 residues. From germline, CDR1 is MNHNY and CDR2 SVGAGI (reference sequence). The DNA for the CDR3 is TGTGCCAGCAGTTACACGGGGACCCTAGGCAGCTATGGCTACACCTTC. Its protein is CASSYTGTLGSYGYTF.

This clone has just one count. V usage is TRBV9 and J usage is TRBJ1-2; no reliable D call. V dropped 0 bases and J dropped 1 base, with 7 bases sitting between them. The CDR3 loop spans 14 amino acids. Germline V gene sequence: CDR1 SGDLS, CDR2 YYNGEE. This CDR3 reads CASSVGGNNYGYTF. The DNA for the CDR3 is TGTGCCAGCAGCGTAGGTGGTAATAACTATGGCTACACCTTC.

This clone was recorded once. The V gene is TRBV6-1, the J gene TRBJ1-4; D is uncertain. Germline values: CDR1 MNHNS, CDR2 SASEGT. The CDR3 is made up of 13 amino acids. Trimming took off 4 bases at V and 8 bases at J, with 11 bases between the two ends. The CDR3 bases are TGTGCCAGCAGTGTGTCGAGACTGGAAAAACTGTTTTTT. It encodes CASSVSRLEKLFF.

This sequence joins TRBV28 and TRBJ1-5; D gene ambiguous. The CDR3 sequence is 16 residues long. CDR1 MDHEN and CDR2 SYDVKM come from the germline V gene. V lost 6 bases and J 0 bases, leaving 15 bases between the germline ends. The chain's CDR3 is CASSPQSLNSNQPQHF. DNA for the CDR3: TGTGCCAGCAGCCCCCAGAGTCTAAATAGCAATCAGCCCCAGCATTTT.

The J gene is TRBJ1-1, the V gene TRBV7-8; 7 bases align to TRBD1. The CDR3 sequence is 14 residues long. With V trimmed by 2 bases and J by 5 bases, 5 bases remained unmatched. From germline, CDR1 is SGHVS and CDR2 FQNEAQ. The CDR3: CASSLSGGKTEAFF. The CDR3 DNA reads TGTGCCAGCAGCTTATCAGGGGGAAAAACTGAAGCTTTCTTT.

This clone showed up just once. The chain has TRBV5-1 and TRBJ2-3; possible D gene TRBD1, 6 bases. The CDR3 is 15 amino acids. V shed 7 bases and J shed 0 bases, with 15 bases lying between them. Germline loops: CDR1 SGHRS, CDR2 YFSETQ. The CDR3 bases are TGCGCCAGCGGCGAGCAGGGGATCAGCACAGATACGCAGTATTTT. Translating gives CASGEQGISTDTQYF.